These 14 T cell receptor beta chains share one sample of origin, sequenced in a study of CD8 T cells in ankylosing spondylitis (dated by TCRdb to the late 2010s). Library creation used 5' RACE. The run used an Illumina HiSeq 2500. Using fastp trimming at Q25 and MiXCR clonotype assembly, TCRdb reanalyzed the public sequencing data and kept in-frame beta chains. One record per CDR3 amino acid sequence lists the most common genes and DNA. This sample has about 240,000 distinct CDR3 sequences in its table, and about 11% of those were observed once. 5.5% to 8% of the sample belongs to the ten largest clones. Material: blood, either unsorted or a sorted T cell fraction (not recorded which). The receptor set was obtained from a male donor with ankylosing spondylitis or in good health (not recorded which).

In its sample, this clonotype was seen many times. This chain uses TRBV12-3 or TRBV12-4 with TRBJ2-5, with D perhaps matching TRBD2 (6 bases). This CDR3 comprises 15 residues. Trimming removed 6 bases at V and 0 bases at J, with 14 bases between. Here the CDR3 DNA reads TGTGCCAGCAGCCCCCCTGGGGGGAACCAAGAGACCCAGTACTTC. Protein sequence: CASSPPGGNQETQYF.

The chain employs TRBV29-1 and TRBJ2-3; 8 bases align to TRBD2. The CDR3 loop spans 13 amino acids. Germline V lookup: CDR1 SQVTM, CDR2 ANQGSEA. V lost 6 bases and J lost 6; bases outside the gene matches: 8. CDR3 loop: CSVPGGDMDTQYF. The CDR3 nucleotides read TGCAGCGTACCCGGGGGGGACATGGATACGCAGTATTTT.

The table lists this clonotype with a few counts. J is TRBJ2-5 and V is TRBV7-2; 8 bases agree with TRBD2. Looked up from germline, CDR1 is SGHTA and CDR2 is FQGNSA. The CDR3 is 14 amino acids. J lost 9 bases, V lost 6 bases, and 12 bases had no gene match. The CDR3 loop reads CASRLGLARSPQYF. The CDR3, as DNA: TGTGCCAGCAGACTAGGACTAGCCCGGAGTCCCCAGTACTTC.

The CDR3 DNA is TGTGCCAGCAGTTCACCTAATCCCCGGACACCGGAGACCCAGTACTTC. Residues: CASSSPNPRTPETQYF. This rearrangement joins TRBV12-3 or TRBV12-4 to TRBJ2-5; TRBD1 might be the D (5 bases). V was shortened by 4 bases and J by 5 bases, with 20 bases between the two germline ends. This CDR3 has 16 residues.

The chain combines TRBV9 with TRBJ2-7, with D perhaps TRBD2 (6 bases). V lost 0 bases and J 5 bases, leaving 9 bases between the germline ends. Per germline, CDR1 SGDLS and CDR2 YYNGEE. This CDR3 comprises 13 residues. The CDR3 is CASSVVGGDEQYF. The CDR3 bases are TGTGCCAGCAGCGTAGTCGGCGGGGACGAGCAGTACTTC.

This clonotype was counted ten times or more. This chain links TRBV20-1 with TRBJ2-1; the D is unclear. In germline, CDR1 is DFQATT, CDR2 SNEGSKA (reference sequence). V lost 1 base, J lost 0 bases, and 16 bases lay in between. The CDR3 length is 17 residues. CDR3 in amino acids: CSARAPDIQSSYNEQFF. CDR3 in DNA: TGCAGTGCTAGAGCGCCAGACATCCAGAGCTCCTACAATGAGCAGTTCTTC.

This chain joins TRBV2 and TRBJ2-7; possible D gene TRBD2, 5 bases. V lost 6 bases and J lost 0, with 12 bases in between. Germline CDR1 reads SNHLY; CDR2 reads FYNNEI. CDR3 size: 14 residues. In nucleotides, the CDR3 is TGTGCCAGCAGGCTAATTGGGAGCTCCTACGAGCAGTACTTC. Translation gives CASRLIGSSYEQYF.

This clonotype showed up just a few times. This sequence joins TRBV5-1 and TRBJ2-3; 8 positions match TRBD2. The CDR3 contains 18 residues. Germline CDR1 and CDR2: SGHRS and YFSETQ. The V and J ends lost 0 bases and 2 bases, in that order; junction bases with no gene match: 11. The chain's CDR3 is CASSLEERSGGPTDTQYF. CDR3 in DNA: TGCGCCAGCAGCTTGGAGGAGAGGTCGGGGGGGCCCACAGATACGCAGTATTTT.

This clonotype has a count of ten or more. CDR3 sequence (DNA): TGCAGTGCGAGAACGGGACTAGAACTCTCCTACGAGCAGTACTTC. It translates to CSARTGLELSYEQYF. The rearrangement links TRBV20-1 to TRBJ2-7; TRBD2 matches at 8 bases. This CDR3 spans 15 amino acids. V trimming: 6 bases; J trimming: 0 bases; junction bases outside the gene matches: 10. The germline V gene encodes CDR1 DFQATT and CDR2 SNEGSKA (reference sequence).

In its sample, this clonotype was seen many times. The chain uses TRBV9 and TRBJ2-1; D may be TRBD2 (5 bases). CDR1 and CDR2 from the germline V gene are SGDLS and YYNGEE. Trimming shortened V by 1 base and J by 9 bases, and 14 bases separated the two germline ends. The CDR3 is 14 residues long. Here the CDR3 reads CASSVRGGFTEQFF. CDR3 nucleotides: TGTGCCAGCAGCGTAAGAGGAGGCTTCACTGAGCAGTTCTTC.

This clonotype was recorded many times. The chain couples TRBV7-6 to TRBJ1-1; no reliable D call. The V gene lost 1 base and the J gene lost 6 bases, with 9 bases spanning the gap. CDR1 is SGHVS, CDR2 FNYEAQ, per germline. CDR3 length: 13 amino acids. The CDR3 loop is CASSLGGLAEAFF. DNA for the CDR3: TGTGCCAGCAGCTTAGGCGGCTTAGCTGAAGCTTTCTTT.

In this sample, this clonotype turned up many times. This chain connects TRBV7-9 to TRBJ2-1; D unresolved. This CDR3 comprises 13 residues. Trimming shortened V by 5 bases and J by 5 bases, and 10 bases separated the two germline ends. CDR1 and CDR2 from the germline V gene are SEHNR and FQNEAQ (reference sequence). CDR3 sequence reads: CASSDGPNNEQFF. For the CDR3, the DNA is TGTGCCAGCAGCGACGGGCCCAACAATGAGCAGTTCTTC.

This clonotype was recorded many times. J is TRBJ1-3 and V is TRBV5-1; D might be TRBD1 (5 bases). Germline V CDR1 and CDR2: SGHRS, YFSETQ. The CDR3 covers 17 residues. V gave up 1 base and J gave up 4 bases, with 18 bases separating them. In nucleotides, the CDR3 is TGCGCCAGCAGCTTGAACTTAGGCAGGGTGTCCGGAAACACCATATATTTT. Residues: CASSLNLGRVSGNTIYF.

The table lists this clonotype with many counts. The CDR3 protein is CSVPGLADNEQFF. CDR3 sequence (DNA): TGCAGCGTCCCTGGACTAGCGGACAATGAGCAGTTCTTC. The rearrangement joins TRBV29-1 to TRBJ2-1, with 10 bases matching TRBD2. CDR1 is SQVTM and CDR2 is ANQGSEA in the germline V gene. V dropped 6 bases and J dropped 5; count of bases not matched to a gene: 4. This CDR3 contains 13 residues.